The clone carrying this TCR beta chain has ten or more counts. MiXCR was run by TCRdb on the RT-PCR reads, yielding one entry per CDR3 protein. The sample lists about 680,000 distinct CDR3 sequences; over 12% were seen once. The receptor's source is a female donor in good health, serving as a healthy control. The sequenced sample consisted of memory CD4+ T cells from blood.

Here the CDR3 reads CASSPTGIGEQFF. The CDR3 DNA sequence: TGTGCCAGCAGCCCTACAGGGATCGGTGAGCAGTTCTTC. The genes are TRBV6-5 and TRBJ2-1; D is possibly TRBD1 (6 bases). The CDR3 has 13 amino acids. Trimming left V 6 bases short and J 9 bases short, with 15 bases between. Germline CDR1 reads MNHEY; CDR2 reads SVGAGI.